This T cell receptor beta chain derives from a study of CD8 T cells in ankylosing spondylitis. This clonotype was seen ten or more times. Its target is unknown. TCR beta libraries were made by quantitative 5'-RACE with molecular barcodes. Each CDR3 protein gets one entry after TCRdb re-called the 5' RACE reads with MiXCR. The sample has some 240,000 distinct CDR3 sequences; more than 20% are singletons. Study conclusions and caveats: Ankylosing spondylitis blood appeared to be characterized by a TCR beta motif of under ten highly homologous variants.

Sequencing input: blood, either unsorted or a sorted T cell fraction (not recorded which). This sequence originates from a male donor with ankylosing spondylitis or in good health (not recorded which).

The CDR3 DNA follows: TGCAGCGTTGGGTTTGGACAGGCGACTCTTGGCTACACCTTC. Translated, it gives CSVGFGQATLGYTF. The J gene is TRBJ1-2, the V gene TRBV29-1, with TRBD1 matching 7 bases. The CDR3 length is 14 residues. Germline V gives CDR1 SQVTM, CDR2 ANQGSEA. With 4 bases clipped from V and 7 bases from J, the junction kept 12 bases outside the gene matches. The full variable domain, rest sourced from reference TRBV29-1 and TRBJ1-2, is SAVISQKPSRDICQRGTSLTIQCQVDSQVTMMFWYRQQPGQSLTLIATANQGSEATYESGFVIDKFPISRPNLTFSTLTVSNMSPEDSSIYLCSVGFGQATLGYTFGSGTRLTVV.